A selection of T cell receptor beta chains follows, all from one sample in a study of blood T cell repertoires in COVID-19. Some clones are missing from TCRdb's copy, which holds only in-frame ones; the method was immunoSEQ multiplex PCR. This sample has around 140,000 clones, with about four fifths found just once. The sequencing sample was made of peripheral blood. The source of these receptors is a woman in her sixties with acute or convalescent COVID-19. The CDR3 runs from the conserved cysteine through the conserved F or W. Fields, in order: V gene, D gene, clone size, J gene, CDR3 protein, CDR3 DNA. The D gene is left open where the match is weak. The size field is filled for only some rows; it gives once, few, many or a size class.

v_gene: TRBV4-3; d_gene: .; abundance: .; j_gene: TRBJ1-1; CDR3aa: CASSRDSAGIIMNTEAFF; CDR3nt: TGCGCCAGCAGCCGGGACTCAGCAGGGATAATCATGAACACTGAAGCTTTCTTT
v_gene: TRBV9; d_gene: TRBD2; abundance: .; j_gene: TRBJ2-1; CDR3aa: CASSDSQGLADNEQFF; CDR3nt: TGTGCCAGCAGCGACTCGCAGGGACTAGCTGATAATGAGCAGTTCTTC
v_gene: TRBV3-1/TRBV3-2; d_gene: .; abundance: .; j_gene: TRBJ1-3; CDR3aa: CASSQVLRSGNTIYF; CDR3nt: TGTGCCAGCAGCCAAGTTCTCCGTTCTGGAAACACCATATATTTT
v_gene: TRBV5-8; d_gene: TRBD2; abundance: .; j_gene: TRBJ2-1; CDR3aa: CASSVTSGGLNEQFF; CDR3nt: TGTGCCAGCAGCGTGACTAGCGGAGGACTCAATGAGCAGTTCTTC
v_gene: TRBV9; d_gene: TRBD2; abundance: .; j_gene: TRBJ2-5; CDR3aa: CASSLGPSGRALETQYF; CDR3nt: TGTGCCAGCAGTTTGGGCCCCAGCGGGAGGGCTTTAGAGACCCAGTACTTC
v_gene: TRBV7-7; d_gene: .; abundance: .; j_gene: TRBJ2-1; CDR3aa: CASSLYEGGGYEQFF; CDR3nt: TGTGCTAGCAGTTTGTATGAGGGCGGCGGCTATGAGCAGTTCTTC
v_gene: TRBV6-5; d_gene: .; abundance: .; j_gene: TRBJ2-6; CDR3aa: CASGLSGANVLTF; CDR3nt: TGTGCCAGCGGGCTCTCTGGGGCCAACGTCCTGACTTTC
v_gene: TRBV7-2; d_gene: .; abundance: .; j_gene: TRBJ2-7; CDR3aa: CASSLVGQGGDEQYF; CDR3nt: TGTGCCAGCAGCTTAGTTGGTCAGGGCGGGGACGAGCAGTACTTC
v_gene: TRBV9; d_gene: TRBD2; abundance: .; j_gene: TRBJ2-3; CDR3aa: CASSRGGTDTQYF; CDR3nt: TGTGCCAGCAGCCGGGGAGGGACAGATACGCAGTATTTT
v_gene: TRBV4-1; d_gene: TRBD2; abundance: .; j_gene: TRBJ2-1; CDR3aa: CASSQGLLAGGHNEQFF; CDR3nt: TGCGCCAGCAGCCAAGGGTTACTAGCGGGAGGCCACAATGAGCAGTTCTTC
v_gene: TRBV6-1; d_gene: .; abundance: .; j_gene: TRBJ1-6; CDR3aa: CASSESLNSPLHF; CDR3nt: TGTGCCAGCAGTGAATCATTGAATTCACCCCTCCACTTT
v_gene: TRBV28; d_gene: .; abundance: .; j_gene: TRBJ1-5; CDR3aa: CASSPRTEHQPQHF; CDR3nt: TGTGCCAGCAGCCCCCGGACAGAACATCAGCCCCAGCATTTT
v_gene: TRBV7-9; d_gene: TRBD1; abundance: .; j_gene: TRBJ2-5; CDR3aa: CASSLGPGQGARSETQYF; CDR3nt: TGTGCCAGCAGCTTAGGGCCGGGACAGGGGGCACGGTCCGAGACCCAGTACTTC
v_gene: TRBV7-3; d_gene: .; abundance: few; j_gene: TRBJ1-5; CDR3aa: CASSLTSARVQPQHF; CDR3nt: TGTGCCAGCAGCTTAACGTCTGCCAGGGTTCAGCCCCAGCATTTT
v_gene: TRBV28; d_gene: .; abundance: .; j_gene: TRBJ1-5; CDR3aa: CASSLWSGEGNQPQHF; CDR3nt: TGTGCCAGCAGTTTATGGTCGGGGGAGGGCAATCAGCCCCAGCATTTT
v_gene: TRBV3-1/TRBV3-2; d_gene: TRBD1; abundance: .; j_gene: TRBJ2-1; CDR3aa: CASSHGTGSNEQFF; CDR3nt: TGTGCCAGCAGCCATGGGACAGGGAGCAATGAGCAGTTCTTC
v_gene: TRBV6-5; d_gene: .; abundance: .; j_gene: TRBJ1-5; CDR3aa: CASSESGINQPQHF; CDR3nt: TGTGCCAGCAGCGAGTCGGGAATAAATCAGCCCCAGCATTTT
v_gene: TRBV4-2; d_gene: .; abundance: .; j_gene: TRBJ2-3; CDR3aa: CASSQALADTQYF; CDR3nt: TGTGCCAGCAGCCAGGCCTTAGCGGATACGCAGTATTTT
v_gene: TRBV18; d_gene: .; abundance: .; j_gene: TRBJ1-2; CDR3aa: CASSPLSDPRNGYTF; CDR3nt: TGTGCCAGCTCACCACTCAGTGACCCTAGGAATGGCTACACCTTC
v_gene: TRBV5-1; d_gene: TRBD2; abundance: .; j_gene: TRBJ2-3; CDR3aa: CASSLSGRSTDTQYF; CDR3nt: TGCGCCAGCAGCTTGAGCGGGAGGAGCACAGATACGCAGTATTTT